Following are 28 T cell receptor beta chains from one sample sequenced in a study of blood T cells in healthy people across ages (dated by TCRdb to the mid-2010s). Libraries were built with 5' RACE. Sequencing was carried out with an Illumina HiSeq 2500. A second roughly 6 to 11 cycle PCR used a sample-barcoded 5' primer and a J-beta primer mix. TCRdb took the public reads, trimmed them with fastp at Q25, ran MiXCR for clone calling and kept in-frame beta chains. Each CDR3 protein appears once, grouped with its most common genes and DNA. This sample is represented by 800,000 to 950,000 distinct CDR3 sequences; roughly 40% of them were singletons. The ten biggest clones cover roughly 13% of the sample. Sequencing was carried out using blood. The receptors come from a man between 18 and 29 years old in good health.

The chain joins TRBV20-1 to TRBJ2-5; D is perhaps TRBD1 (6 bases). This CDR3 contains 12 residues. Trimming stripped 5 bases from V and 5 bases from J, with 12 bases between. Germline assignment: CDR1 DFQATT and CDR2 SNEGSKA (reference sequence). CDR3 bases: TGCAGTGCTGGCCCCCAGGGGGAGACCCAGTACTTC. Encoded protein: CSAGPQGETQYF.

The rearrangement uses TRBV19 and TRBJ2-3; D gene unclear. Germline V gives CDR1 LNHDA, CDR2 SQIVND (reference sequence). CDR3 size: 13 residues. Deletions cut 1 base from V and 5 bases from J, with 7 bases between. The CDR3 nucleotides read TGTGCCAGTAGTATAGGTTCGCAAGATACGCAGTATTTT. Its protein is CASSIGSQDTQYF.

CDR3 coding DNA: TGTGCCAGCAGTACAGGGTTACCGGCCTACAATGAGCAGTTCTTC. Amino acid sequence: CASSTGLPAYNEQFF. The gene calls are TRBV12-3 or TRBV12-4 and TRBJ2-1; maybe TRBD1 (6 bases). The ends were cut back, 5 bases at V and 2 bases at J, with 13 bases in the middle. This CDR3 has 15 residues.

This chain links TRBV18 with TRBJ2-5, with 10 bases matching TRBD1. The CDR3 extends over 17 amino acids. Looked up from germline, CDR1 is KGHSH and CDR2 is LQKENI. Trimming at V came to 1 base and at J to 0 bases, leaving 5 bases not matched to a gene. The DNA for the CDR3 is TGTGCCAGCTCACCACTCAGAGGGACAGGGGACCAAGAGACCCAGTACTTC. This sequence encodes CASSPLRGTGDQETQYF.

This clonotype has more than one count but fewer than ten. The chain links TRBV20-1 to TRBJ1-5; D is ambiguous. The CDR3 contains 14 residues. The germline V gene has CDR1 DFQATT and CDR2 SNEGSKA (reference sequence). V lost 5 bases to trimming and J lost 2 bases, with 13 bases between them. The CDR3 loop reads CSALRGQGNQPQHF. CDR3 DNA sequence: TGCAGTGCTCTTCGTGGGCAGGGCAATCAGCCCCAGCATTTT.

Note on this clonotype: The junction departs from germline at one end; a sequencing error may be responsible. Here the CDR3 DNA reads TGTGCCGCCAGCAGGGACGACAGCAATCAGCCCCAGCATTTT. It translates to CAASRDDSNQPQHF. The chain employs TRBV15 and TRBJ1-5, with a possible D match to TRBD1 (5 bases). CDR3 length: 14 amino acids. The germline V gene has CDR1 LNHNV and CDR2 YYDKDF (reference sequence).

The chain is built from TRBV25-1 and TRBJ2-1, with unresolved D. Trimming left V 7 bases short and J 5 bases short, with 15 bases between. The CDR3 consists of 14 residues. Germline CDR1 MGHDK, CDR2 SYGVNS. The DNA of the CDR3 is TGTGCCAGCAAGCCGCCGGAGCCCAACAATGAGCAGTTCTTC. It is translated as CASKPPEPNNEQFF.

The genes are TRBV20-1 and TRBJ1-6; tentatively, D is TRBD1 (5 bases). This CDR3 is built from 16 residues. Germline loops: CDR1 DFQATT, CDR2 SNEGSKA (reference sequence). The ends were cut back, 6 bases at V and 0 bases at J, with 15 bases in the middle. Here the CDR3 reads CSAQGGGSSYNSPLHF. In nucleotides, the CDR3 is TGCAGTGCACAAGGCGGGGGAAGCTCCTATAATTCACCCCTCCACTTT.

This clonotype was picked up many times. The chain joins TRBV29-1 to TRBJ1-2, with D maybe TRBD1 (6 bases). The V end was cut by 5 bases, the J end by 8 bases, with 24 bases between. This CDR3 is built from 15 residues. Germline assignment: CDR1 SQVTM and CDR2 ANQGSEA. CDR3 coding DNA: TGCAGCGTTTTCCCCCTGGCAGGGGAGGAGGACGGCTACACCTTC. Translating it yields CSVFPLAGEEDGYTF.

The chain employs TRBV20-1 and TRBJ2-7; the D call may be TRBD1 or TRBD2 (5 bases each). The germline V gene has CDR1 DFQATT and CDR2 SNEGSKA (reference sequence). The CDR3 loop spans 12 amino acids. The germline V and J ends were trimmed by 6 bases and 1 base, with 10 bases remaining between them. The CDR3 protein is CSAGDGSYEQYF. The CDR3, as DNA: TGCAGTGCAGGGGACGGTTCCTACGAGCAGTACTTC.

This clonotype was observed a handful of times. The J gene is TRBJ1-2, the V gene TRBV19; D is perhaps TRBD1 (5 bases). The CDR3 is made up of 15 amino acids. Germline loops: CDR1 LNHDA, CDR2 SQIVND (reference sequence). Between the trimmed V and J ends, which lost 4 bases and 2 bases, there was a span of 14 bases. The CDR3 DNA follows: TGTGCCAGTAGTACCGGGGGAATAGGGAACTATGGCTACACCTTC. It is translated as CASSTGGIGNYGYTF.

The CDR3, as DNA: TGTGCCAGGGGGACGGATTATAATTCACCCCTCCACTTT. Translated: CARGTDYNSPLHF. The V and J genes are TRBV28 and TRBJ1-6; D might be TRBD1 (5 bases). The CDR3 is 13 amino acids. Germline loops: CDR1 MDHEN, CDR2 SYDVKM. Trimming shortened V by 9 bases and J by 4 bases, and 10 bases separated the two germline ends.

About this clonotype: The junction shows a germline mismatch at one end, possibly a read error. V gene TRBV7-3 combines with J gene TRBJ1-5; TRBD1 matches at 8 bases. This CDR3 region has 13 residues. Germline CDR1 and CDR2: SGHTA and FQGTGA. CDR3: CASSLDRDQPRHF. CDR3 DNA: TGTGCCAGCAGCCTGGACAGGGACCAGCCCCGGCATTTT.

The CDR3 nucleotides read TGTGCCATCAGTGGCTCAGGGCCTGAAAAACTGTTTTTT. This encodes CAISGSGPEKLFF. The chain employs TRBV10-3 and TRBJ1-4; tentative D call: TRBD1 (5 bases). V was cut by 4 bases and J by 7 bases, with 10 bases left in between. CDR1 ENHRY and CDR2 SYGVKD come from the germline V gene. This CDR3 comprises 13 residues.

This clonotype was observed a few times. The chain links TRBV4-3 to TRBJ2-5, with a tentative D call TRBD1 (6 bases). In germline, CDR1 is LGHNA, CDR2 YSLEER. CDR3 size: 15 residues. The ends were cut back, 1 base at V and 11 bases at J, with 20 bases in the middle. CDR3 protein: CASSQGAGGYNEQYF. The CDR3 DNA sequence: TGCGCCAGCAGCCAAGGCGCTGGGGGCTACAATGAGCAGTACTTC.

The chain combines TRBV5-1 with TRBJ1-1; TRBD1 matches 9 bases. The CDR3 spans 14 residues. Trimming removed 5 bases from V and 1 base from J; junction bases left unmatched: 3. Germline CDR1 reads SGHRS; CDR2 reads YFSETQ. The CDR3 coding sequence is TGCGCCAGCAGAACAGGGGGCGGGAACACTGAAGCTTTCTTT. Residues: CASRTGGGNTEAFF.

This clonotype has more than one count but fewer than ten. The rearrangement uses TRBV20-1 and TRBJ2-5; 10 positions match TRBD2. The V segment lost 6 bases and the J segment 11 bases; nucleotides outside the gene matches: 12. This CDR3 contains 13 residues. CDR1 is DFQATT and CDR2 is SNEGSKA in the germline V gene (reference sequence). CDR3 DNA sequence: TGCAGTGCCAGCGGGGGGGCTAACAATGAGCAGTACTTC. This codes for CSASGGANNEQYF.

This sequence joins TRBV4-3 and TRBJ2-3; D gene unclear. This CDR3 region has 14 residues. Germline CDR1 and CDR2: LGHNA and YSLEER. The germline V and J ends were trimmed by 1 base and 1 base, with 6 bases remaining between them. The CDR3 here is CASSQGEGTDTQYF. DNA of the CDR3: TGCGCCAGCAGCCAAGGGGAAGGCACAGATACGCAGTATTTT.

This rearrangement joins TRBV20-1 to TRBJ1-5, with 7 bases that match TRBD1. Trimming at V came to 6 bases and at J to 5 bases, leaving 10 bases not matched to a gene. This CDR3 region has 14 residues. Germline lookup yields CDR1 DFQATT and CDR2 SNEGSKA (reference sequence). The CDR3 nucleotides are TGCAGTGCCTGGAGACAGGGAAGGCATCAGCCCCAGCATTTT. Translated: CSAWRQGRHQPQHF.

Of note for this clonotype: A junction boundary mismatches the germline segment, possibly from a read error. The chain is built from TRBV7-2 and TRBJ1-5, with 9 bases lining up with TRBD1. The CDR3 contains 15 residues. CDR1 is SGHTA and CDR2 is FQGNSA in the germline V gene. Written as DNA, the CDR3 is TGTGCCGGCAGCACCGGGACAGGGAAAAATCAGCCCCAGCATTTT. Protein sequence: CAGSTGTGKNQPQHF. The full variable domain, with the rest looked up from reference TRBV7-2 and TRBJ1-5, is GAGVSQSPSNKVTEKGKDVELRCDPISGHTALYWYRQSLGQGLEFLIYFQGNSAPDKSGLPSDRFSAERTGGSVSTLTIQRTQQEDSAVYLCAGSTGTGKNQPQHFGDGTRLSIL.

Comment on this clonotype: A clone one base away is much larger, so this may be a read error. The chain couples TRBV30 to TRBJ2-4, with 7 bases identical to TRBD1. Losses at the gene ends were 3 bases for V and 5 bases for J; bases not matched to a gene: 13. The CDR3 totals 16 residues. From germline, CDR1 is GTSNPN and CDR2 SVGIG (reference sequence). Written as DNA, the CDR3 is TGTGCCTGGAGCCCAAAACAGGGGTGGACCGAAAACATTCAGTACTTC. It yields the protein CAWSPKQGWTENIQYF.

This clonotype was detected a few times. V usage is TRBV7-2 and J usage is TRBJ2-4, with D perhaps matching TRBD2 (5 bases). V lost 5 bases and J lost 2, with 13 bases in between. Looked up from germline, CDR1 is SGHTA and CDR2 is FQGNSA. This CDR3 contains 15 residues. The CDR3 spells CASSAPGSTKNIQYF. The CDR3 nucleotides read TGTGCCAGCAGCGCTCCGGGGTCCACCAAAAACATTCAGTACTTC. Drawing the rest from reference TRBV7-2 and TRBJ2-4, the complete variable domain is GAGVSQSPSNKVTEKGKDVELRCDPISGHTALYWYRQSLGQGLEFLIYFQGNSAPDKSGLPSDRFSAERTGGSVSTLTIQRTQQEDSAVYLCASSAPGSTKNIQYFGAGTRLSVL.

This chain links TRBV5-5 with TRBJ1-2, with no clear D. Trimming shortened V by 4 bases and J by 7 bases, and 14 bases separated the two germline ends. This CDR3 is 13 amino acids long. Germline V lookup: CDR1 SGHKS, CDR2 YYEKEE (reference sequence). The CDR3 loop reads CASSVSDFSGYTF. CDR3 sequence (DNA): TGTGCCAGCAGCGTCTCGGACTTCTCTGGCTACACCTTC.

This clonotype was observed a few times. The chain is built from TRBV5-1 and TRBJ2-3; weak D call: TRBD2 (5 bases). Trimming left V 3 bases short and J 7 bases short, with 12 bases between. The CDR3 length is 13 residues. The germline V gene encodes CDR1 SGHRS and CDR2 YFSETQ. For the CDR3, the DNA is TGCGCCAGCAGCTCTCTATGGGAGAATACGCAGTATTTT. It is translated as CASSSLWENTQYF.

The genes are TRBV7-9 and TRBJ2-5; 11 positions match TRBD2. V was clipped by 2 bases and J by 11 bases; unmatched bases: 7. The CDR3 contains 14 residues. Germline CDR1 is SEHNR and CDR2 is FQNEAQ (reference sequence). The CDR3 region has the DNA TGTGCCAGCAGCTTAATACTAGCGGGGGCTGAGCAGTACTTC. It translates to CASSLILAGAEQYF.

This rearrangement joins TRBV5-1 to TRBJ2-2, with 10 nucleotides matching TRBD1. Germline assignment: CDR1 SGHRS and CDR2 YFSETQ. The trim removed 4 bases at V and 4 bases at J, leaving 4 bases unmatched. CDR3 length: 15 residues. For the CDR3, the DNA is TGCGCCAGCAGCACTGACAGGGGGCGCACCGGGGAGCTGTTTTTT. Translation gives CASSTDRGRTGELFF.

This clonotype is termed medium-sized. One junction end disagrees with the germline gene, perhaps due to a read error. The rearrangement uses TRBV5-1 and TRBJ2-7, with D uncertain. The CDR3 contains 13 residues. Germline CDR1 and CDR2: SGHRS and YFSETQ. The CDR3 DNA is TGTGCCAGCAGCTTAGACCGATCCTACGAGCAGTACTTC. It codes for CASSLDRSYEQYF.

The chain links TRBV29-1 to TRBJ2-3; 9 bases match TRBD1. The CDR3 is 16 residues long. CDR1 and CDR2 (germline): SQVTM, ANQGSEA. V lost 4 bases and J lost 2; bases outside the gene matches: 10. In nucleotides, the CDR3 is TGCAGCGTTGTTAGGGGGACAGGGTTGCTCACAGATACGCAGTATTTT. Translation: CSVVRGTGLLTDTQYF.